This is a list of T cell receptor beta chains from one sample in a study of identical twins. One entry per CDR3 protein, called by TCRdb with MiXCR from the 5' RACE reads. Of 500,000 to 700,000 distinct CDR3 sequences in the sample, under 8.5% are singletons; the top ten hold about 1.5%. The same sample was also used in a study of yellow fever vaccine responses in identical twins.

The sample comprised PBMCs. These receptors originate from a woman between 18 and 29 years old in good health. Both conserved end residues are part of each CDR3. The D gene is left open where the match is weak. Clone size, where shown, is once, few, many, or a class for clones that have expanded.

j_gene: TRBJ2-2
abundance: few
v_gene: TRBV20-1
d_gene: TRBD1
CDR3aa: CSARRTGAGELFF
CDR3nt: TGCAGTGCAAGGAGGACAGGGGCCGGGGAGCTGTTTTTT

j_gene: TRBJ2-5
abundance: -
v_gene: TRBV2
d_gene: TRBD1
CDR3aa: CASSAPRDRDQETQYF
CDR3nt: TGTGCCAGCAGCGCCCCCCGGGACAGAGACCAAGAGACCCAGTACTTC

j_gene: TRBJ2-1
abundance: few
v_gene: TRBV20-1
d_gene: -
CDR3aa: CSATRMGKNEQFF
CDR3nt: TGCAGTGCTACCCGGATGGGCAAAAATGAGCAGTTCTTC

j_gene: TRBJ2-5
abundance: few
v_gene: TRBV27
d_gene: TRBD1
CDR3aa: CASRTTALQGYQETQYF
CDR3nt: TGTGCCAGCAGAACGACCGCACTACAGGGGTACCAAGAGACCCAGTACTTC

j_gene: TRBJ2-3
abundance: few
v_gene: TRBV4-1
d_gene: -
CDR3aa: CASSQEGYTDTQYF
CDR3nt: TGCGCCAGCAGCCAAGAAGGCTACACAGATACGCAGTATTTT

j_gene: TRBJ2-7
abundance: few
v_gene: TRBV12-3/TRBV12-4
d_gene: -
CDR3aa: CASSYLRSEGMYEQYF
CDR3nt: TGTGCCAGCAGTTACCTCAGATCTGAGGGAATGTACGAGCAGTACTTC

j_gene: TRBJ1-2
abundance: few
v_gene: TRBV21-1
d_gene: -
CDR3aa: CASSKGSLGYGYTF
CDR3nt: TGTGCCAGCAGCAAAGGGTCGCTGGGCTATGGCTACACCTTC

j_gene: TRBJ1-3
abundance: many
v_gene: TRBV20-1
d_gene: -
CDR3aa: CSARAGDRGNTIYF
CDR3nt: TGCAGTGCTAGAGCGGGGGATCGAGGAAACACCATATATTTT

j_gene: TRBJ1-1
abundance: many
v_gene: TRBV4-1
d_gene: TRBD1
CDR3aa: CASSQEGQGYTEAFF
CDR3nt: TGCGCCAGCAGCCAAGAGGGACAGGGATACACTGAAGCTTTCTTT

j_gene: TRBJ2-3
abundance: -
v_gene: TRBV6-6
d_gene: -
CDR3aa: CASSYWADTQYF
CDR3nt: TGTGCCAGCAGTTACTGGGCAGATACGCAGTATTTT

j_gene: TRBJ1-1
abundance: many
v_gene: TRBV5-1
d_gene: -
CDR3aa: CASSLDPELNTEAFF
CDR3nt: TGCGCCAGCAGCTTGGACCCAGAATTGAACACTGAAGCTTTCTTT

j_gene: TRBJ2-3
abundance: many
v_gene: TRBV7-3
d_gene: -
CDR3aa: CASSFQGSDTQYF
CDR3nt: TGTGCCAGCAGTTTCCAGGGGTCAGATACGCAGTATTTT

j_gene: TRBJ1-6
abundance: few
v_gene: TRBV5-1
d_gene: -
CDR3aa: CASSLRGDPNNSPLHF
CDR3nt: TGCGCCAGCAGCTTGAGAGGGGACCCCAATAATTCACCCCTCCACTTT

j_gene: TRBJ2-5
abundance: few
v_gene: TRBV7-9
d_gene: -
CDR3aa: CASSYRDQETQYF
CDR3nt: TGTGCCAGCAGCTACAGGGACCAAGAGACCCAGTACTTC

j_gene: TRBJ2-2
abundance: many
v_gene: TRBV20-1
d_gene: -
CDR3aa: CSARVTGTGELFF
CDR3nt: TGCAGTGCTAGAGTCACGGGCACCGGGGAGCTGTTTTTT

j_gene: TRBJ2-1
abundance: many
v_gene: TRBV4-1
d_gene: -
CDR3aa: CASSQEGRLSSYNEQFF
CDR3nt: TGCGCCAGCAGCCAAGAGGGACGTTTGAGCTCCTACAATGAGCAGTTCTTC

j_gene: TRBJ2-1
abundance: few
v_gene: TRBV20-1
d_gene: -
CDR3aa: CSAVSTTEDNEQFF
CDR3nt: TGCAGTGCTGTGAGCACGACAGAAGACAATGAGCAGTTCTTC

j_gene: TRBJ1-5
abundance: few
v_gene: TRBV3-1
d_gene: TRBD1
CDR3aa: CASSQVDRASNQPQHF
CDR3nt: TGTGCCAGCAGCCAAGTGGACAGGGCAAGCAATCAGCCCCAGCATTTT

j_gene: TRBJ2-7
abundance: -
v_gene: TRBV19
d_gene: -
CDR3aa: CASSWIHSYEQYF
CDR3nt: TGTGCCAGTAGCTGGATTCACTCCTACGAGCAGTACTTC

j_gene: TRBJ2-1
abundance: few
v_gene: TRBV20-1
d_gene: TRBD2
CDR3aa: CSASPGLAGEAYYNEQFF
CDR3nt: TGCAGTGCTAGCCCGGGACTAGCGGGGGAGGCCTACTACAATGAGCAGTTCTTC

j_gene: TRBJ1-1
abundance: -
v_gene: TRBV10-3
d_gene: -
CDR3aa: CAISEGIDSGTGTEAFF
CDR3nt: TGTGCCATCAGTGAGGGGATCGACAGCGGTACGGGCACTGAAGCTTTCTTT

j_gene: TRBJ2-3
abundance: -
v_gene: TRBV5-5
d_gene: -
CDR3aa: CASSSEFKSTRTDTQYF
CDR3nt: TGTGCCAGCAGCTCCGAATTTAAATCGACCCGCACAGATACGCAGTATTTT

j_gene: TRBJ2-7
abundance: few
v_gene: TRBV11-2
d_gene: TRBD2
CDR3aa: CASSLVVAGESNTPYEQYF
CDR3nt: TGTGCCAGCAGCTTAGTGGTAGCGGGAGAATCCAACACCCCCTACGAGCAGTACTTC

j_gene: TRBJ1-1
abundance: many
v_gene: TRBV5-1
d_gene: TRBD1
CDR3aa: CASSSGQGYMNTEAFF
CDR3nt: TGCGCCAGCAGCTCGGGACAGGGTTATATGAACACTGAAGCTTTCTTT

j_gene: TRBJ2-1
abundance: many
v_gene: TRBV20-1
d_gene: -
CDR3aa: CSARGGGLEQFF
CDR3nt: TGCAGTGCCAGAGGGGGGGGCTTGGAGCAGTTCTTC

j_gene: TRBJ2-7
abundance: -
v_gene: TRBV5-1
d_gene: -
CDR3aa: CASREVGGVGYEQYF
CDR3nt: TGCGCCAGCAGGGAAGTAGGGGGGGTAGGTTACGAGCAGTACTTC

j_gene: TRBJ2-1
abundance: -
v_gene: TRBV12-3/TRBV12-4
d_gene: TRBD2
CDR3aa: CASSASGTSVNEQFF
CDR3nt: TGTGCCAGCAGTGCCTCCGGGACTAGCGTCAATGAGCAGTTCTTC

j_gene: TRBJ2-1
abundance: many
v_gene: TRBV5-1
d_gene: TRBD2
CDR3aa: CASSAGTSGSGDNEQFF
CDR3nt: TGCGCCAGCAGCGCCGGGACTAGCGGGAGTGGGGACAATGAGCAGTTCTTC

j_gene: TRBJ2-5
abundance: few
v_gene: TRBV6-6
d_gene: -
CDR3aa: CASGPGAWTQYF
CDR3nt: TGTGCCAGCGGCCCGGGGGCTTGGACCCAGTACTTC

j_gene: TRBJ2-1
abundance: few
v_gene: TRBV9
d_gene: -
CDR3aa: CASSPRMYNEQFF
CDR3nt: TGTGCCAGCAGCCCTAGAATGTACAATGAGCAGTTCTTC

j_gene: TRBJ1-2
abundance: -
v_gene: TRBV12-3/TRBV12-4
d_gene: TRBD1
CDR3aa: CASSLQQQGDGYTF
CDR3nt: TGTGCCAGCAGTCTACAACAACAGGGGGATGGCTACACCTTC

j_gene: TRBJ2-1
abundance: few
v_gene: TRBV5-6
d_gene: -
CDR3aa: CASSSWEAYNEQFF
CDR3nt: TGTGCCAGCAGCTCCTGGGAGGCCTACAATGAGCAGTTCTTC

j_gene: TRBJ2-7
abundance: few
v_gene: TRBV20-1
d_gene: -
CDR3aa: CSANSLQLSYEQYF
CDR3nt: TGCAGTGCAAACTCTCTACAACTCTCCTACGAGCAGTACTTC

j_gene: TRBJ2-1
abundance: few
v_gene: TRBV27
d_gene: TRBD2
CDR3aa: CASSRTSRRYNEQFF
CDR3nt: TGTGCCAGCAGCCGGACTAGTCGCCGATACAATGAGCAGTTCTTC

j_gene: TRBJ2-7
abundance: many
v_gene: TRBV9
d_gene: -
CDR3aa: CASSAGGTGSSYEQYF
CDR3nt: TGTGCCAGCAGCGCGGGCGGGACCGGGAGCTCCTACGAGCAGTACTTC

j_gene: TRBJ1-1
abundance: many
v_gene: TRBV6-5
d_gene: -
CDR3aa: CASTTSGTEAFF
CDR3nt: TGTGCCAGCACCACAAGTGGCACTGAAGCTTTCTTT

j_gene: TRBJ2-1
abundance: few
v_gene: TRBV5-1
d_gene: -
CDR3aa: CASSLGSGGVYNEQFF
CDR3nt: TGCGCCAGCAGCTTGGGGTCTGGTGGTGTTTACAATGAGCAGTTCTTC

j_gene: TRBJ2-7
abundance: few
v_gene: TRBV5-6
d_gene: -
CDR3aa: CASSLATSYEQYF
CDR3nt: TGTGCCAGCAGCTTGGCGACGTCCTACGAGCAGTACTTC